The 20 T cell receptor beta chains reported below all come from one sample, sequenced in a study of blood T cell repertoires in COVID-19. Here immunoSEQ multiplex PCR was the method, and the copy in TCRdb shows in-frame clones only, minus some. The data contain roughly 570,000 clones, approximately 91% of them singletons. The sequenced sample was peripheral blood. The source of these receptors is a woman aged 45-60 years with COVID-19, enrolled during active disease.

The V and J genes are TRBV7-3 and TRBJ2-4; TRBD2 aligns across 7 bases. Germline CDR1 is SGHTA and CDR2 is FQGTGA. The CDR3 runs to 13 residues. V gave up 5 bases and J gave up 6 bases; unmatched junction bases: 4. The CDR3: CASSPGLGNIQYF. CDR3 coding DNA: TGTGCCAGCAGCCCCGGACTAGGAAACATTCAGTACTTC.

The chain carries TRBV30 and TRBJ1-2; 7 nucleotides line up with TRBD1. CDR1 and CDR2 from the germline V gene are GTSNPN and SVGIG (reference sequence). With 4 bases clipped from V and 6 bases from J, the junction kept 8 bases outside the gene matches. The CDR3 totals 13 residues. The chain's CDR3 is CAWKLTGADGYTF. In DNA form, the CDR3 reads TGTGCCTGGAAACTCACAGGGGCGGATGGCTACACCTTC.

The J gene is TRBJ1-1, the V gene TRBV9; 8 bases are a match to TRBD1. The CDR3 sequence is 17 residues long. The germline CDR1 and CDR2 sequences are SGDLS and YYNGEE. V shed 0 bases, J shed 2 bases, and the junction held 9 bases outside the gene matches. The CDR3 nucleotides read TGTGCCAGCAGCGTAGCTACAGGGGGGGGCCCTAACACTGAAGCTTTCTTT. Protein sequence: CASSVATGGGPNTEAFF.

This clone was observed a handful of times. The chain links TRBV6-1 to TRBJ1-6; D remains unclear. V was clipped by 2 bases and J by 9 bases, with 20 bases between them. From germline, CDR1 is MNHNS and CDR2 SASEGT. The CDR3 loop spans 17 amino acids. CDR3 amino acids: CASSESESAGWSSPLHF. CDR3 coding DNA: TGTGCCAGCAGTGAATCGGAGTCGGCGGGGTGGAGTTCACCCCTCCACTTT.

This sequence joins TRBV19 and TRBJ1-3; 8 bases align to TRBD1. The CDR3 is made up of 17 amino acids. The germline CDR1 and CDR2 sequences are LNHDA and SQIVND (reference sequence). V was clipped by 5 bases and J by 4 bases; unmatched bases: 13. CDR3 amino acids: CASSPAFQGAEGNTIYF. The CDR3 bases are TGTGCCAGTAGTCCTGCTTTTCAGGGGGCGGAGGGAAACACCATATATTTT. Drawing the rest from reference TRBV19 and TRBJ1-3, the complete variable domain is DGGITQSPKYLFRKEGQNVTLSCEQNLNHDAMYWYRQDPGQGLRLIYYSQIVNDFQKGDIAEGYSVSREKKESFPLTVTSAQKNPTAFYLCASSPAFQGAEGNTIYFGEGSWLTVV.

This rearrangement joins TRBV4-2 to TRBJ2-3; 8 bases are shared with TRBD2. Per germline, CDR1 LGHNA and CDR2 YNFKEQ. This CDR3 is built from 17 residues. The V gene end was trimmed by 1 base and the J gene end by 0 bases; junction bases not matched to a gene: 6. The CDR3 nucleotides read TGTGCCAGCAGCCAAGGGGGACTAGTGGGGAGCACAGATACGCAGTATTTT. This gives the protein CASSQGGLVGSTDTQYF.

The V gene is TRBV11-2, the J gene TRBJ1-2; D is possibly TRBD1 (5 bases). V shed 2 bases and J shed 3 bases, with 7 bases lying between them. CDR3 length equals 13 residues. Germline CDR1 SGHAT, CDR2 FQNNGV. The CDR3 coding sequence is TGTGCCAGCAGCTTATGGGGGGACTATGGCTACACCTTC. The encoded protein is CASSLWGDYGYTF.

The V gene is TRBV19, the J gene TRBJ1-1; D is uncertain. V lost 6 bases and J lost 2, with 13 bases in between. There are 14 residues in the CDR3. Germline loops: CDR1 LNHDA, CDR2 SQIVND (reference sequence). Here the CDR3 reads CASRRGSSNTEAFF. The CDR3 region has the DNA TGTGCCAGTAGAAGAGGGAGCTCTAACACTGAAGCTTTCTTT.

The chain joins TRBV24-1 to TRBJ2-5, with 9 bases matching TRBD1. J was trimmed by 5 bases and V by 2 bases; bases with no gene match: 11. The CDR3 has 17 residues. Looked up from germline, CDR1 is KGHDR and CDR2 is SFDVKD. The CDR3 DNA sequence: TGTGCCACCAGTGATTGGCCCGGGACAGGGTTGGCGGAGACCCAGTACTTC. Amino acids: CATSDWPGTGLAETQYF.

The chain is built from TRBV11-2 and TRBJ1-1, with D possibly TRBD1 on 5 matching bases. V lost 0 bases and J 10 bases, leaving 12 bases between the germline ends. CDR3 size: 13 residues. Germline V gives CDR1 SGHAT, CDR2 FQNNGV. The CDR3 protein is CASSLEPGGRAFF. The CDR3 DNA follows: TGTGCCAGCAGCTTAGAGCCTGGGGGGAGAGCTTTCTTT.

V gene TRBV4-1 combines with J gene TRBJ2-7; 7 bases agree with TRBD2. Germline V gene data show CDR1 as MGHRA and CDR2 as YSYEKL. This CDR3 comprises 12 residues. V was pared by 4 bases and J by 7 bases, with 4 bases of the junction left unmatched. The CDR3 loop is CASSPERGEQYF. CDR3 sequence (DNA): TGCGCCAGCAGCCCCGAGCGGGGAGAGCAGTACTTC.

V and J are TRBV5-4 and TRBJ2-7, with D maybe TRBD1 (5 bases). Trimming cost V 7 bases and J 0 bases, with 11 bases left between them. The CDR3 runs 13 residues. Germline V lookup: CDR1 SGHNT, CDR2 YYREEE (reference sequence). CDR3 amino acids: CASASDSSYEQYF. In DNA form, the CDR3 reads TGTGCCAGCGCGAGCGACAGCTCCTACGAGCAGTACTTC.

This clone was counted between two and nine times. V usage is TRBV5-1 and J usage is TRBJ2-2; TRBD2 might be the D (6 bases). Germline CDR1 and CDR2: SGHRS and YFSETQ. The CDR3 extends over 15 amino acids. Deletions cut 4 bases from V and 1 base from J, with 11 bases between. The CDR3 DNA reads TGCGCCAGCAGCCCAGGACTATGGAACACCGGGGAGCTGTTTTTT. This sequence encodes CASSPGLWNTGELFF.

The gene calls are TRBV6-5 and TRBJ2-1, with D perhaps TRBD1 (5 bases). CDR1 is MNHEY, CDR2 SVGAGI, per germline. Trimming took 6 bases from V and 5 from J, leaving 11 bases between them. The CDR3 has 13 amino acids. This CDR3 is CASRDRGHNEQFF. The CDR3 region has the DNA TGTGCCAGCAGAGATAGGGGTCACAATGAGCAGTTCTTC.

Here the CDR3 DNA reads TGTGCCAGCAGTTCGCAGGGGGTTCAGCCCCAGCATTTT. Its translation is CASSSQGVQPQHF. J is TRBJ1-5 and V is TRBV12-3 or TRBV12-4, with 7 bases that match TRBD1. The J segment lost 6 bases and the V segment lost 4 bases, leaving 3 bases of the junction unmatched. This CDR3 region has 13 residues.

The sample holds one count of this clone. The chain joins TRBV7-5 to TRBJ1-1. TRBV7-5 is a documented pseudogene. The CDR3 is made up of 12 amino acids. CDR3 coding DNA: TGTGCCGCTCGGAGGGGCGACACTGAAGCTTTCTTT. This encodes CAARRGDTEAFF.

The V call is TRBV4-1, the J call TRBJ1-6; weak D call: TRBD1 (5 bases). The CDR3 has 14 residues. Trimming cost V 2 bases and J 12 bases, with 14 bases left between them. Per germline, CDR1 MGHRA and CDR2 YSYEKL. CDR3 nucleotides: TGCGCCAGCAGCCAAACACAGGTCTCTCGACCCCTCCACTTT. Residues: CASSQTQVSRPLHF.

This rearrangement joins TRBV7-9 to TRBJ1-1; the match to TRBD1 covers 9 bases. V lost 4 bases, J lost 3 bases, and 18 bases stayed unmatched. Germline CDR1 reads SEHNR; CDR2 reads FQNEAQ (reference sequence). CDR3 length: 19 amino acids. The CDR3 region is CASSSIKDGTGLSYTEAFF. In DNA, the CDR3 is TGTGCCAGCAGCTCCATCAAAGACGGGACAGGGCTTTCTTACACTGAAGCTTTCTTT.

The sample holds a few counts of this clone. This chain joins TRBV2 and TRBJ2-2; TRBD1 might be the D (5 bases). Trimming stripped 7 bases from V and 2 bases from J, with 8 bases between. The CDR3 runs to 13 residues. CDR1 and CDR2 from the germline V gene are SNHLY and FYNNEI. The CDR3 protein is CASNQGNTGELFF. The CDR3 DNA reads TGTGCCAGCAATCAGGGAAACACCGGGGAGCTGTTTTTT.

In this sample, this clone turned up once. The same CDR3 also results from other DNA sequences found in this sample. The chain is built from TRBV19 and TRBJ1-1; D remains ambiguous. This CDR3 is 12 amino acids long. Trimming removed 9 bases from V and 0 bases from J, with 8 bases in between. The germline CDR1 and CDR2 sequences are LNHDA and SQIVND (reference sequence). CDR3 DNA sequence: TGTGCCAGCCGAGACATGAACACTGAAGCTTTCTTT. The encoded protein is CASRDMNTEAFF.